This TCR beta chain was sequenced for a study of cytomegalovirus exposure and HLA in healthy donors. Trimming at V came to 4 bases and at J to 7 bases, leaving 7 bases not matched to a gene. Germline-derived CDR1 and CDR2 are SGHRS and YFSETQ. The CDR3 is 14 amino acids. This clone occurred once. Its specificity is unknown. The PCR had 60 Vbeta and 13 Jbeta primers. The repertoire was sequenced with immunoSEQ multiplex PCR; TCRdb's copy has only in-frame clones and lacks some. Seen here are 150,000 to 160,000 clones, 85% observed once, and the top ten hold 2% to 2.5%. Points from the study as a whole: A reported reduction in N-insertions relative to the 666-donor mean was seen in an Asian-associated ancestry cluster in a later analysis. Through in vitro validation, a few CMV-associated chains were shown to be specific for CMV antigens.

Sequenced: PBMCs. This TCR was recovered from a woman younger than 30 in good health and CMV-seronegative. This rearrangement joins TRBV5-1 to TRBJ2-2; 7 bases align to TRBD2. The CDR3 nucleotides are TGCGCCAGCAGCCTCTTAGCGGGCTTCGGGGAGCTGTTTTTT. Translation: CASSLLAGFGELFF.